These 14 T cell receptor beta chains share one sample of origin, sequenced in a study of spatial heterogeneity in lung cancer (dated by TCRdb to the late 2010s). Per the publication, the time point label means: sample taken at primary tumor resection. For TCR sequencing, whole RNA was extracted from tumor and nontumor lung tissue, or from cryopreserved PBMC samples, and no cell sorting was done. The library relied on 5' RACE. For sequencing, a NextSeq 500 was employed. The public reads were run again by TCRdb, first through fastp at Q25 and then through MiXCR, and only productive beta chains were kept. Identical CDR3 protein sequences are pooled into one entry, listed with their most common genes and DNA. The sample table shows some 14,000 distinct CDR3 sequences, and approximately 5% are seen once. Of the sample, about 38% is held by the ten largest clones. Material: lung tumor tissue, obtained at surgery. Receptor source: a human donor with early-stage non-small cell lung cancer.

Points on this clonotype: This beta chain represents an off-target read in a library built for alpha chains; its size is of limited meaning. The chain has TRBV11-2 and TRBJ1-1, with D uncertain. CDR1 SGHAT and CDR2 FQNNGV come from the germline V gene. The CDR3 is made up of 13 amino acids. Trimming removed 5 bases at V and 5 bases at J, with 12 bases between. CDR3 loop: CASSPTLFTEAFF. CDR3 in DNA: TGTGCCAGCAGCCCCACATTATTTACTGAAGCTTTCTTT.

This clonotype was detected many times. This beta chain represents an off-target read in a library built for alpha chains; its size is of limited meaning. The J gene is TRBJ1-5, the V gene TRBV7-2; D unclear. Trimming removed 6 bases at V and 1 base at J, with 10 bases between. CDR1 and CDR2 from the germline V gene are SGHTA and FQGNSA. CDR3 length equals 14 residues. This CDR3 reads CASRSDGSNQPQHF. The CDR3, as DNA: TGTGCCAGCAGATCGGACGGAAGCAATCAGCCCCAGCATTTT.

At least ten counts were recorded for this clonotype. This beta chain is an off-target read within a library intended for alpha chains, so its frequency means little. The chain couples TRBV6-5 to TRBJ2-3; D gene uncertain. CDR3 length equals 13 residues. Germline CDR1 is MNHEY and CDR2 is SVGAGI. Trimming removed 7 bases at V and 5 bases at J, with 13 bases between. CDR3: CASTTGLGDTQYF. The CDR3 DNA reads as TGTGCCAGCACTACGGGCCTGGGAGATACGCAGTATTTT.

The sample holds many counts of this clonotype. This beta chain is an off-target read within a library intended for alpha chains, so its frequency means little. The chain employs TRBV7-3 and TRBJ2-5; D may be TRBD2 (7 bases). Germline V CDR1 and CDR2: SGHTA, FQGTGA. CDR3 length: 15 residues. Between the trimmed V and J ends, which lost 0 bases and 0 bases, there was a span of 8 bases. This CDR3 is CASSLTGGHQETQYF. Here the CDR3 DNA reads TGTGCCAGCAGCTTAACGGGGGGGCACCAAGAGACCCAGTACTTC.

Comment on this clonotype: Little can be read into the size of this beta chain, an off-target read in a library designed for alpha chains. V gene TRBV7-9 combines with J gene TRBJ2-5, with D possibly TRBD1 on 6 matching bases. The germline V gene encodes CDR1 SEHNR and CDR2 FQNEAQ (reference sequence). This CDR3 region has 16 residues. Trimming removed 9 bases from V and 10 bases from J, with 30 bases in between. Here the CDR3 DNA reads TGTGCCAGTACTACCCGAGGGGGAGACCTCTTACGGGGCCAGTACTTC. Encoded protein: CASTTRGGDLLRGQYF.

Many counts were recorded for this clonotype. This beta chain is a stray sequence in a library constructed for alpha chains; its clone size is not meaningful. This rearrangement joins TRBV20-1 to TRBJ2-3, with D possibly being TRBD2 (5 bases). Germline values: CDR1 DFQATT, CDR2 SNEGSKA (reference sequence). Trimming stripped 0 bases from V and 0 bases from J, with 28 bases between. This CDR3 spans 21 amino acids. In DNA, the CDR3 is TGCAGTGCTAGAGATACTAGGCAGGCCGACCCTTTCGTATTTAGCACAGATACGCAGTATTTT. It encodes CSARDTRQADPFVFSTDTQYF.

The sample holds many counts of this clonotype. The size of this beta chain means little, since it is a stray read in a library made for alpha chains. The V and J genes are TRBV6-6 and TRBJ2-2; D ambiguous. The germline gives CDR1 MNHNY, CDR2 SVGAGI (reference sequence). V was cut by 2 bases and J by 5 bases, with 3 bases left in between. The length of the CDR3 is 12 residues. CDR3 DNA: TGTGCCAGCAGTTACAGGACCGGGGAGCTGTTTTTT. Its translation: CASSYRTGELFF.

Worth noting for this clonotype: The library was designed around alpha chains, so this beta chain is a stray read whose abundance carries little weight. The chain combines TRBV29-1 with TRBJ2-7, with a weak D call TRBD2 (5 bases). Trimming took 4 bases from V and 1 from J, leaving 11 bases between them. CDR3 length: 13 amino acids. Germline-derived CDR1 and CDR2 are SQVTM and ANQGSEA. The CDR3 DNA is TGCAGCGTTGCTCATAGCGTGTCCTACGAGCAGTACTTC. It specifies CSVAHSVSYEQYF.

The sample holds many counts of this clonotype. Because the library targeted alpha chains, this beta chain is an off-target read whose size means little. The chain combines TRBV20-1 with TRBJ1-1, with 8 positions matching TRBD1. The CDR3 extends over 16 amino acids. Germline CDR1 is DFQATT and CDR2 is SNEGSKA (reference sequence). V lost 0 bases and J lost 1; bases outside the gene matches: 7. The CDR3 nucleotides are TGCAGTGCTAGAGACCCCGGACAGGGTACGAACACTGAAGCTTTCTTT. The encoded protein is CSARDPGQGTNTEAFF.

This clonotype appeared many times. This beta chain is off target for a library built for alpha chains, so its abundance means little. DNA for the CDR3: TGTGCCAGCAGTCCCGTTGGACACATTCAGTACTTC. It yields the protein CASSPVGHIQYF. The chain uses TRBV12-3 or TRBV12-4 and TRBJ2-4; no clear D gene. This CDR3 is 12 amino acids long. Deletions cut 5 bases from V and 8 bases from J, with 10 bases between.

This clonotype was seen repeatedly, ten times or more. Since the library was made to target alpha chains, this beta chain is a stray read and its abundance is not meaningful. The chain carries TRBV29-1 and TRBJ1-2; D ambiguous. Per germline, CDR1 SQVTM and CDR2 ANQGSEA. The CDR3 runs to 12 residues. Trimming removed 6 bases from V and 3 bases from J, with 11 bases in between. CDR3 loop: CSVDGYDYGYTF. The CDR3 nucleotides are TGCAGCGTGGACGGCTATGACTATGGCTACACCTTC.

This clonotype was found many times. A library made for alpha chains picked up this beta chain off target, so its size means little. The chain recombines TRBV6-6 with TRBJ2-2, with no clear D. Germline V gives CDR1 MNHNY, CDR2 SVGAGI (reference sequence). V shed 0 bases and J shed 7 bases, with 6 bases lying between them. This CDR3 spans 13 amino acids. The CDR3 region has the DNA TGTGCCAGCAGTTACTCTACCGGCGGGGAGCTGTTTTTT. Its protein is CASSYSTGGELFF.

This clonotype was observed at least ten times. This beta chain is an off-target read within a library intended for alpha chains, so its frequency means little. V is TRBV6-2 or TRBV6-3 and J is TRBJ2-3; D is possibly TRBD2 (5 bases). Germline CDR1 and CDR2: MNHEY and SVGEGT. The CDR3 sequence is 17 residues long. V was clipped by 6 bases and J by 4 bases, with 23 bases between them. CDR3 DNA: TGTGCCAGCAGCTCTAAGCGAACGGCCCCCGGGGCAGATACGCAGTATTTT. Protein product: CASSSKRTAPGADTQYF.

This clonotype was picked up many times. This beta chain came through as a stray read in a library set up for alpha chains, and its size says little. This chain links TRBV11-2 with TRBJ2-1; D remains ambiguous. Germline CDR1 and CDR2: SGHAT and FQNNGV. The V end was cut by 7 bases, the J end by 9 bases, with 19 bases between. The CDR3 extends over 14 amino acids. CDR3 nucleotide sequence: TGTGCCAGCATCCCCCTTTGGGGTAATGGTGAGCAGTTCTTC. This encodes CASIPLWGNGEQFF. Full variable domain (remainder filled in from reference TRBV11-2 and TRBJ2-1): EAGVAQSPRYKIIEKRQSVAFWCNPISGHATLYWYQQILGQGPKLLIQFQNNGVVDDSQLPKDRFSAERLKGVDSTLKIQPAKLEDSAVYLCASIPLWGNGEQFFGPGTRLTVL.